This is a list of T cell receptor beta chains from one sample in a study of blood T cell repertoires in COVID-19. The data were produced by immunoSEQ multiplex PCR, yet TCRdb's version contains in-frame clones alone and is incomplete. Among 45,000 to 70,000 clones, around 79% were seen once, and the ten largest hold roughly 18%. Sequenced sample: peripheral blood. The receptors were sampled from a woman aged 50 to 65 with active or convalescent COVID-19. CDR3s include the opening cysteine and the closing phenylalanine or tryptophan. Fields, in order: V gene, clone size, J gene, D gene, CDR3 protein, CDR3 DNA. D genes are given only for firm matches. Some rows have no size entry. The others give once, few or many, or a class for an expanded clone.

TRBV7-6	-	TRBJ1-5	TRBD1	CASSQGQGPDQPQHF	TGTGCCAGCAGCCAGGGACAGGGGCCGGATCAGCCCCAGCATTTT
TRBV6-2/TRBV6-3	once	TRBJ2-5	-	CASSSSGPPQGTQYF	TGTGCCAGCAGTTCCTCCGGGCCACCTCAGGGGACCCAGTACTTC
TRBV7-9	once	TRBJ1-1	-	CASSVPAGSPMNTEAFF	TGTGCCAGCAGCGTACCAGCCGGGTCTCCCATGAACACTGAAGCTTTCTTT
TRBV6-6	-	TRBJ2-7	TRBD1	CASSPNRDRAHEQYF	TGTGCCAGCAGTCCGAACCGGGACAGGGCCCACGAGCAGTACTTC
TRBV11-2	-	TRBJ2-1	TRBD2	CASSVSGSPYNEQFF	TGTGCCAGCAGCGTTAGCGGGAGCCCCTACAATGAGCAGTTCTTC
TRBV19	-	TRBJ1-6	TRBD1	CASRDRGWNSPLHF	TGTGCCAGTAGGGACAGGGGATGGAATTCACCCCTCCACTTT
TRBV5-1	-	TRBJ1-4	TRBD1	CASSLRRGLNEKLFF	TGCGCCAGCAGCTTGCGTAGGGGGCTTAATGAAAAACTGTTTTTT
TRBV30	many	TRBJ1-2	-	CAWSQGSNYGYTF	TGTGCCTGGAGTCAGGGTTCTAACTATGGCTACACCTTC
TRBV2	-	TRBJ2-7	-	CASSANQGYEQYF	TGTGCCAGCAGTGCGAACCAGGGTTACGAGCAGTACTTC
TRBV10-3	-	TRBJ2-3	-	CAISESGATSTDTQYF	TGTGCCATCAGTGAGTCAGGGGCCACTAGCACAGATACGCAGTATTTT
TRBV6-5	medium-sized	TRBJ2-7	TRBD2	CASRGRSGRGYEQYF	TGTGCCAGCCGCGGGCGTAGCGGGAGAGGGTACGAGCAGTACTTC
TRBV2	-	TRBJ2-7	TRBD2	CASSETAGPLEQYF	TGTGCCAGCAGTGAAACAGCGGGGCCTTTGGAGCAGTACTTC
TRBV5-1	-	TRBJ1-6	TRBD1	CASTPQGQGRNSPLHF	TGCGCCAGCACCCCCCAGGGACAGGGAAGAAATTCACCCCTCCACTTT
TRBV3-1/TRBV3-2	-	TRBJ2-4	TRBD2	CASSPTLAGVSNIQYF	TGTGCCAGCAGCCCGACACTAGCGGGAGTTTCGAACATTCAGTACTTC
TRBV19	-	TRBJ1-5	-	CASSIAGSHQPQHF	TGTGCCAGTAGTATAGCAGGGTCCCATCAGCCCCAGCATTTT
TRBV4-2	-	TRBJ2-7	TRBD2	CASSQETPASGSIYEQYF	TGTGCCAGCAGCCAAGAAACCCCGGCTAGCGGGAGTATCTACGAGCAGTACTTC